A single sample gave rise to the 9 T cell receptor beta chains below, sequenced in a study of blood T cell repertoires in COVID-19 (dated by TCRdb to about 2020). Libraries were made using the immunoSEQ multiplex PCR assay. In its TCRdb copy, this immuneACCESS table keeps in-frame sequences only and misses some clones. Where compared with another copy, unresolved V genes explain less than half of these, and the others have no known cause. The sample profile shows fewer than 75,000 clones; 70% to 90% of them were found once. 5.5% to 7% of the sample belongs to the ten largest clones. The sequenced material came from peripheral blood. The origin of the receptors is a man aged 45 to 65 with active COVID-19.

The chain uses TRBV7-2 and TRBJ2-1, with 8 bases identical to TRBD1. The length of the CDR3 is 16 residues. Germline V gives CDR1 SGHTA, CDR2 FQGNSA. V lost 1 base, J lost 5 bases, and 7 bases stayed unmatched. CDR3 loop: CASSLGRTGTHNEQFF. The CDR3 coding sequence is TGTGCCAGCAGCTTAGGGAGGACAGGGACCCACAATGAGCAGTTCTTC.

V gene TRBV10-2 combines with J gene TRBJ1-1, with D perhaps TRBD1 (5 bases). This CDR3 contains 13 residues. V shed 6 bases and J shed 0 bases, with 8 bases lying between them. Germline assignment: CDR1 WSHSY and CDR2 SAAADI. CDR3 protein: CASSRALNTEAFF. In nucleotides, the CDR3 is TGCGCCAGCAGCAGGGCTCTGAACACTGAAGCTTTCTTT.

The rearrangement links TRBV3-1 (or the pseudogene TRBV3-2) to TRBJ2-7, with D perhaps matching TRBD1 (6 bases). This CDR3 spans 12 amino acids. V lost 1 base and J 6 bases, leaving 7 bases between the germline ends. In germline, CDR1 is LGHDT, CDR2 YNNKEL (reference sequence). CDR3 sequence reads: CASSQGGREQYF. In nucleotides, the CDR3 is TGTGCCAGCAGCCAAGGGGGGCGCGAGCAGTACTTC.

This chain links TRBV7-9 with TRBJ1-1; D is undetermined. The CDR3 has 15 residues. Trimming shortened V by 3 bases and J by 3 bases, and 14 bases separated the two germline ends. Germline lookup yields CDR1 SEHNR and CDR2 FQNEAQ (reference sequence). In nucleotides, the CDR3 is TGTGCCAGCAGCTTCACCCGGGGAGGTGACACTGAAGCTTTCTTT. The encoded protein is CASSFTRGGDTEAFF.

This clone has only a few counts. V usage is TRBV30 and J usage is TRBJ2-5; D may be TRBD1 (5 bases). The CDR3 is 19 amino acids. Trimming took off 0 bases at V and 2 bases at J, with 25 bases between the two ends. The germline gives CDR1 GTSNPN, CDR2 SVGIG (reference sequence). As DNA, the CDR3 is TGTGCCTGGAGTGTACAGGTTGGGTACCTCCGGCGAGATCAAGAGACCCAGTACTTC. Amino acid sequence: CAWSVQVGYLRRDQETQYF.

The genes are TRBV3-1 (or the pseudogene TRBV3-2) and TRBJ2-5, with D possibly being TRBD2 (5 bases). The V gene's germline CDR1 is LGHDT and CDR2 YNNKEL (reference sequence). V lost 5 bases, J lost 4 bases, and 8 bases lay in between. The CDR3 totals 12 residues. The CDR3 DNA reads as TGTGCCAGCAGCAGCCGGGGAGAGACCCAGTACTTC. This codes for CASSSRGETQYF.

This chain joins TRBV5-6 and TRBJ2-2, with TRBD2 matching 10 bases. Germline assignment: CDR1 SGHDT and CDR2 YYEEEE. This CDR3 has 16 residues. V shed 1 base and J 5 bases; nucleotides not matched to a gene: 5. The CDR3 DNA follows: TGTGCCAGCAGCTTGCTGAGCGGGGGGGTAACCGGGGAGCTGTTTTTT. This sequence encodes CASSLLSGGVTGELFF.

The chain links TRBV6-5 to TRBJ1-4, with 9 bases aligning to TRBD1. This CDR3 has 14 residues. Germline V gene data show CDR1 as MNHEY and CDR2 as SVGAGI. With V trimmed by 4 bases and J by 4 bases, 1 base remained unmatched. CDR3 in amino acids: CASSLGQGNEKLFF. The CDR3 region has the DNA TGTGCCAGCAGTTTGGGACAGGGTAATGAAAAACTGTTTTTT.

The V gene is TRBV5-6, the J gene TRBJ1-5, with D hard to call. This CDR3 contains 16 residues. Germline-derived CDR1 and CDR2 are SGHDT and YYEEEE. The V gene lost 0 bases and the J gene lost 6 bases, with 16 bases spanning the gap. The CDR3 bases are TGTGCCAGCAGCTTGGGTGGCAGCCCAACTAGTCAGCCCCAGCATTTT. Translating gives CASSLGGSPTSQPQHF.